This TCR beta chain is from a study of blood T cell repertoires in COVID-19. Libraries were prepared by immunoSEQ multiplex PCR; TCRdb keeps only in-frame clonotypes and omits some of them. The table includes under 140,000 clones, about 90% detected once. V lost 4 bases to trimming and J lost 4 bases, with 11 bases between them. The CDR3 consists of 14 residues. The germline gives CDR1 SGHTA, CDR2 FQGNSA. Source material: peripheral blood. The rearrangement links TRBV7-2 to TRBJ1-5, with D tentatively TRBD1 (6 bases). This sequence originates from a human donor in a cohort sampled during active COVID-19. CDR3 loop: CASSSGQPNQPQHF. The CDR3 bases are TGTGCCAGCAGCTCAGGACAGCCTAATCAGCCCCAGCATTTT.